This T cell receptor (beta chain) was sequenced in a study of cytomegalovirus exposure and HLA in healthy donors. The assay was immunoSEQ multiplex PCR, and TCRdb's table has in-frame clones only and misses some. The sample holds 95,000 to 150,000 clones; roughly 90% are singletons and the top ten take under 6.5%. This CDR3 has 15 residues. V lost 2 bases and J lost 0; bases outside the gene matches: 2. Germline V lookup: CDR1 SNHLY, CDR2 FYNNEI. This sequence was found in a young woman in good health and CMV-seropositive. This rearrangement joins TRBV2 to TRBJ2-7, with TRBD1 matching 9 bases. Source material: PBMCs. CDR3 residues: CASSEPGQGSYEQYF. The CDR3 coding sequence is TGTGCCAGCAGTGAACCGGGACAGGGCTCCTACGAGCAGTACTTC.